The 2 T cell receptor beta chains reported below all come from one sample, sequenced in a study of cytomegalovirus exposure and HLA in healthy donors. A multiplex PCR was run with 60 Vbeta primers and 13 Jbeta primers. Measured with immunoSEQ multiplex PCR; TCRdb has only the in-frame clones, and not every one. The table shows under 130,000 clones, with about 80% occurring only once. Sample: PBMCs. The receptors shown here come from a man aged 25 to 45 in good health and CMV-seronegative.

The sample holds one count of this clone. The chain recombines TRBV4-3 with TRBJ1-6; 7 bases agree with TRBD1. Germline loops: CDR1 LGHNA, CDR2 YSLEER. V lost 4 bases, J lost 5 bases, and 5 bases stayed unmatched. The CDR3 length is 15 residues. This chain's CDR3 is CASSPGTVHNSPLHF. The CDR3 DNA sequence: TGCGCCAGCAGCCCTGGGACAGTCCATAATTCACCCCTCCACTTT.

This chain connects TRBV4-2 to TRBJ2-5; 10 bases match TRBD1. TRBJ2-7 matches the DNA end more closely, so the J call is doubtful. This CDR3 is 16 amino acids long. Looked up from germline, CDR1 is LGHNA and CDR2 is YNFKEQ. CDR3 DNA sequence: TGTGCCAGCAGCCAATCACCGGGACAGGGGACCTACGAGCAGTACTTC. Protein sequence: CASSQSPGQGTYEQYF.